This note documents a single TCR beta chain sequence. Its target is not known. This CDR3 spans 17 amino acids. The germline V and J ends were trimmed by 3 bases and 4 bases, with 20 bases remaining between them. The germline CDR1 and CDR2 sequences are SGDLS and YYNGEE. For every subset, genomic DNA was evenly distributed across several immunoSEQ plates. The table came from immunoSEQ multiplex PCR; TCRdb's copy has only in-frame clones and leaves some out. The table includes about 380,000 clones, 96% detected once. This entry belongs to a study of shared clonotypes between healthy human individuals. At the level of the study: Every donor yielded three CD4 naive, three CD4 memory, two CD8 naive and one CD8 memory plate.

Broader study findings: Across four donors, naive CD4 shared about 5%, naive CD8 over 3%, memory CD4 over 2%, memory CD8 about 0.4%. Naive subsets generally had larger estimated richness than memory subsets.

J is TRBJ2-1 and V is TRBV9; D might be TRBD1 (7 bases). The sequenced sample was memory CD8+ T cells sorted from blood. Noted subset: CD45RO+ cells pooled with CCR7-negative TemRA cells. This sequence originates from a man aged 25-45 years in good health. The chain's CDR3 is CASSGFSGKGAYNEQFF. CDR3 in DNA: TGTGCCAGCAGCGGGTTTAGCGGAAAGGGGGCATACAATGAGCAGTTCTTC.